The clone carrying this T cell receptor (beta chain) turned up a few times. The data stem from a study of blood T cells in healthy people across ages. The junction had 12 bases not matched to a gene; V was cut back by 9 bases and J by 3 bases. The germline V gene has CDR1 SNHLY and CDR2 FYNNEI. The CDR3 is 16 amino acids. A second PCR of about 6 to 11 cycles used a sample-barcoded 5' primer and a J-beta primer mix. The template-switch adaptor was a 5' adaptor with 12 random nucleotides. It tagged each cDNA molecule. TCRdb independently ran MiXCR on the 5' RACE reads; one entry per CDR3 protein. The table has fewer than 900,000 distinct CDR3 sequences, 35% to 45% seen once. Samples had at least 6.5 million PBMCs isolated from them.

Sequencing input: blood. The receptor was derived from a woman aged 55-69 years in good health. The rearrangement uses TRBV2 and TRBJ2-1, with 9 bases matching TRBD2. In DNA form, the CDR3 reads TGTGCCAGTAACTCCTGGGGCGGGGGGGACTACAATGAGCAGTTCTTC. It is translated as CASNSWGGGDYNEQFF.